The entry that follows covers one T cell receptor beta chain sequence. The table came from immunoSEQ multiplex PCR; TCRdb's copy has only in-frame clones and leaves some out. The profile covers 45,000 to 60,000 clones, with approximately 90% appearing a single time and around 6% taken by the ten largest. This specimen comes from a study of OX40 agonist ivuxolimab in advanced cancers. As for the study in general: Hepatocellular carcinoma, melanoma, renal cell or head and neck cancer was diagnosed in the dose-escalation patients.

Material: CD4+ or CD8+ T cells sorted from blood, obtained in a trial of the OX40 agonist ivuxolimab. The clonotype comes from an adult with an advanced solid tumor such as melanoma, head and neck, liver or kidney cancer.

CDR3 sequence: CASSLSAFSTDTQYF. CDR3 sequence (DNA): TGTGCCAGCAGTCTAAGCGCTTTTAGCACAGATACGCAGTATTTT. The chain carries TRBV7-8 and TRBJ2-3; D remains unclear. This CDR3 has 15 residues. In germline, CDR1 is SGHVS, CDR2 FQNEAQ. Trimming shortened V by 6 bases and J by 0 bases, and 13 bases separated the two germline ends.